The 10 T cell receptor beta chains given below trace back to one sample, sequenced in a study of blood T cell repertoires in COVID-19. Sequencing used immunoSEQ multiplex PCR; TCRdb keeps in-frame clones, though not all of them. The data contain 250,000 or so clones, 90% of them singletons. The sequenced sample was peripheral blood. These receptors were taken from a woman aged 60-75 years with COVID-19, enrolled during active disease.

This clone was observed a few times. This chain joins TRBV27 and TRBJ2-3; D is uncertain. V was shortened by 2 bases and J by 2 bases, with 5 bases between the two germline ends. The CDR3 covers 13 residues. Germline CDR1 reads MNHEY; CDR2 reads SMNVEV (reference sequence). The CDR3 bases are TGTGCCAGCAGTTTAAGAGTCACAGATACGCAGTATTTT. This codes for CASSLRVTDTQYF.

V gene TRBV29-1 combines with J gene TRBJ1-2; 9 bases agree with TRBD1. The CDR3 runs 14 residues. V was pared by 3 bases and J by 5 bases, with 7 bases of the junction left unmatched. CDR1 and CDR2 (germline): SQVTM, ANQGSEA. CDR3 residues: CSVDRGQGGYGYTF. CDR3 sequence (DNA): TGCAGCGTTGATAGGGGACAGGGCGGGTATGGCTACACCTTC.

This chain links TRBV6-1 with TRBJ1-1; no clear D. From germline, CDR1 is MNHNS and CDR2 SASEGT. This CDR3 is 13 amino acids long. The V gene lost 6 bases and the J gene lost 5 bases, with 13 bases spanning the gap. CDR3 region: CASRPTVATEAFF. The CDR3 DNA sequence: TGTGCCAGCAGACCCACAGTGGCTACTGAAGCTTTCTTT.

This chain connects TRBV2 to TRBJ2-5; 9 nucleotides agree with TRBD1. Germline CDR1 reads SNHLY; CDR2 reads FYNNEI. The CDR3 is made up of 13 amino acids. V was clipped by 6 bases and J by 3 bases; unmatched bases: 2. In nucleotides, the CDR3 is TGTGCCAGCAGCAGGGACAGGGAAGAGACCCAGTACTTC. Residues: CASSRDREETQYF. Filled out from reference TRBV2 and TRBJ2-5, the complete variable domain reads EPEVTQTPSHQVTQMGQEVILRCVPISNHLYFYWYRQILGQKVEFLVSFYNNEISEKSEIFDDQFSVERPDGSNFTLKIRSTKLEDSAMYFCASSRDREETQYFGPGTRLLVL.

The genes are TRBV30 and TRBJ2-1; TRBD2 aligns across 9 bases. Trimming at V came to 1 base and at J to 6 bases, leaving 7 bases not matched to a gene. CDR3 length equals 15 residues. Germline CDR1 reads GTSNPN; CDR2 reads SVGIG (reference sequence). CDR3 sequence reads: CAWSGLAGGRNEQFF. The CDR3 DNA is TGTGCCTGGAGTGGACTCGCGGGGGGGCGCAATGAGCAGTTCTTC.

The V gene is TRBV7-7, the J gene TRBJ2-2; D ambiguous. The CDR3 loop spans 13 amino acids. V was trimmed by 4 bases and J by 1 base, leaving 4 bases between them. The germline gives CDR1 SSHAT, CDR2 FNYEAQ (reference sequence). CDR3 bases: TGTGCCAGCAGCTCCAGGAACACCGGGGAGCTGTTTTTT. Protein product: CASSSRNTGELFF.

The J gene is TRBJ1-4, the V gene TRBV6-5; possible D gene TRBD1, 6 bases. Trimming left V 8 bases short and J 0 bases short, with 10 bases between. Germline V gene lookup returns CDR1 MNHEY and CDR2 SVGAGI. The CDR3 runs to 14 residues. The CDR3 sequence is CASERTATNEKLFF. The CDR3 region has the DNA TGTGCCAGCGAAAGGACAGCAACTAATGAAAAACTGTTTTTT.

This chain joins TRBV7-3 and TRBJ1-1; D might be TRBD1 (5 bases). Trimming shortened V by 5 bases and J by 8 bases, and 18 bases separated the two germline ends. Germline V gives CDR1 SGHTA, CDR2 FQGTGA. The CDR3 loop spans 14 amino acids. Written as DNA, the CDR3 is TGTGCCAGCAGCCCCACCCCCGACAGAGCCGAAGCTTTCTTT. Residues: CASSPTPDRAEAFF.

This chain links TRBV5-4 with TRBJ2-5; tentatively, D is TRBD1 (6 bases). V shed 4 bases and J shed 1 base, with 11 bases lying between them. The CDR3 has 14 amino acids. Germline values: CDR1 SGHNT, CDR2 YYREEE (reference sequence). The CDR3 DNA reads TGTGCCAGCAGCCCAGGACAGATCCAAGAGACCCAGTACTTC. Translated: CASSPGQIQETQYF.

V usage is TRBV12-3 or TRBV12-4 and J usage is TRBJ1-1, with 7 bases identical to TRBD1. V was clipped by 6 bases and J by 5 bases; unmatched bases: 6. This CDR3 has 13 residues. The CDR3 coding sequence is TGTGCCAGCAGCTTGATCAGGGGGACTGAAGCTTTCTTT. Residues: CASSLIRGTEAFF.